This TCR beta chain was sequenced for a study of blood T cell repertoires in COVID-19. Assay used: immunoSEQ multiplex PCR; TCRdb lists only in-frame clones, some missing. The sample lists approximately 180,000 clones, about 79% occurring once. CDR3 length: 15 amino acids. Germline CDR1 reads SEHNR; CDR2 reads FQNEAQ (reference sequence). V was cut by 1 base and J by 0 bases, with 9 bases left in between. Participant reports of clinical history set cohort assignment. The receptor comes from a man aged 45-65 years who had recovered from COVID-19. The sequenced sample consisted of PBMCs or T cells enriched from blood (not recorded which). The V and J genes are TRBV7-9 and TRBJ1-2; the D is unclear. CDR3: CASSLVFGTNYGYTF. The CDR3 DNA reads as TGTGCCAGCAGCTTAGTTTTCGGGACTAACTATGGCTACACCTTC.